This T cell receptor beta chain was obtained from a study of T cells in Graves' hyperthyroidism and ophthalmopathy. TCR beta CDR3 region amplification was performed from RNA transcripts. A first-round RT-PCR of the TCR CDR3 used the HTBI primer set. TCRdb reprocessed the multiplex PCR reads via MiXCR and lists one record per CDR3 protein. The data show around 660,000 distinct CDR3 sequences, with 45% seen just once and more than 7% held by the top ten. Study observations and caveats: Most thyroid clonotypes expanded above 0.001 were also detected in blood.

Each diagnosis drew on symptoms, thyroxine, TRAb, thyroid ultrasound and orbital computed tomography findings. Concerning this clonotype: No antigen is known for it.

The length of the CDR3 is 14 residues. V gave up 5 bases and J gave up 7 bases; unmatched junction bases: 8. The sample comprised peripheral blood or thyroid tissue (not recorded which). The V gene is TRBV12-3 or TRBV12-4, the J gene TRBJ1-2, with 9 bases lining up with TRBD1. The sequence came from an adult man with Graves' disease, either hyperthyroidism or ophthalmopathy (not recorded which). The CDR3 is CASSHRGRLAGYTF. The CDR3 DNA follows: TGTGCCAGCAGTCACAGGGGGCGCTTGGCTGGCTACACCTTC.